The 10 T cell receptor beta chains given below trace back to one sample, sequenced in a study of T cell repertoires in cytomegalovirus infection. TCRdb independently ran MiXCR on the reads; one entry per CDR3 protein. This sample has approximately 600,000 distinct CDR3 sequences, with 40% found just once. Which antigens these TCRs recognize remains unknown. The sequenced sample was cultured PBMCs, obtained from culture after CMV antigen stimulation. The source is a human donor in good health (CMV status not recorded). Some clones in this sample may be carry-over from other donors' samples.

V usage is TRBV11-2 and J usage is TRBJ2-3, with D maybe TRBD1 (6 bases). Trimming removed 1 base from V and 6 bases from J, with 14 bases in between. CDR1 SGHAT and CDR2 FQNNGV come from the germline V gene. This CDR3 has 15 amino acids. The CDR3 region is CASSLGGPVVDTQYF. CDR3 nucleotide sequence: TGTGCCAGCAGCTTAGGGGGGCCTGTCGTGGATACGCAGTATTTT.

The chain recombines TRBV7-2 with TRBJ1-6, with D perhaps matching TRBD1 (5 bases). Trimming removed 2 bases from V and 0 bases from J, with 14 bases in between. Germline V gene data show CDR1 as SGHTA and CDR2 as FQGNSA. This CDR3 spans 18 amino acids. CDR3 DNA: TGTGCCAGCAGCTTATTGGGGACGGTTAGCTCCTATAATTCACCCCTCCACTTT. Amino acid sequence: CASSLLGTVSSYNSPLHF.

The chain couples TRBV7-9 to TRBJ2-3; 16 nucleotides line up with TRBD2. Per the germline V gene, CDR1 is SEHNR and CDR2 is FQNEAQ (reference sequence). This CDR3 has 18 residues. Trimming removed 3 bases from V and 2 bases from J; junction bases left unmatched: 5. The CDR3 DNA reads TGTGCCAGCAGCTTTCCGGGACTAGCGGGAGGGCACACAGATACGCAGTATTTT. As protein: CASSFPGLAGGHTDTQYF.

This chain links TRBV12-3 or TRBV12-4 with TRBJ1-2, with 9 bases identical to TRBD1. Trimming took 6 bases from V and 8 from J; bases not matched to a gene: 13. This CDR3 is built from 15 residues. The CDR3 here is CASSKTPGQGLGYTF. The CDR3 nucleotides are TGTGCCAGCAGCAAAACTCCGGGACAGGGCCTAGGCTACACCTTC.

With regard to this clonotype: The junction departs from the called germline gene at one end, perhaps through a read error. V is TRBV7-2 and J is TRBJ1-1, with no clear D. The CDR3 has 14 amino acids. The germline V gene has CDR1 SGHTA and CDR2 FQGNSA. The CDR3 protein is CASSLAPGNTKAFF. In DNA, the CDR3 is TGTGCCAGCAGCTTAGCTCCGGGGAACACTAAAGCTTTCTTT. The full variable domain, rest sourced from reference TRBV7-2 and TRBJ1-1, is GAGVSQSPSNKVTEKGKDVELRCDPISGHTALYWYRQSLGQGLEFLIYFQGNSAPDKSGLPSDRFSAERTGGSVSTLTIQRTQQEDSAVYLCASSLAPGNTKAFFGQGTRLTVV.

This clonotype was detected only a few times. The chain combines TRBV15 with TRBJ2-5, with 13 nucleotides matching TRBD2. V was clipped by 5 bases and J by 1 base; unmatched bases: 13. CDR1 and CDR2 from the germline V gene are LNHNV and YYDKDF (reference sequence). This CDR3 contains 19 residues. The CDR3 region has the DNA TGTGCCACCAGCGTCGGGAGGACTAGCGGGGGCTCCATCCAAGAGACCCAGTACTTC. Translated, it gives CATSVGRTSGGSIQETQYF.

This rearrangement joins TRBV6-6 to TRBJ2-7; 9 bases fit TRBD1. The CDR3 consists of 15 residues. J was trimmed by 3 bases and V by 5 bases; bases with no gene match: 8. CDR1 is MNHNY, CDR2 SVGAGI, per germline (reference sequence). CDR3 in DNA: TGTGCCAGCAGTACCTCCGGGACAGGGCTCTACGAGCAGTACTTC. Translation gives CASSTSGTGLYEQYF.

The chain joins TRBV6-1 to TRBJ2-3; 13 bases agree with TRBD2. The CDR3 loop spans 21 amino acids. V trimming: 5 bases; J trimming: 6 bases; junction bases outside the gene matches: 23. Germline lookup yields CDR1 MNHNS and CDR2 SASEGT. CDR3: CASSTRTPTPLAGGQGDTQYF. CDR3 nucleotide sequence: TGTGCCAGCAGTACCCGGACTCCCACACCACTAGCGGGGGGGCAAGGGGATACGCAGTATTTT.

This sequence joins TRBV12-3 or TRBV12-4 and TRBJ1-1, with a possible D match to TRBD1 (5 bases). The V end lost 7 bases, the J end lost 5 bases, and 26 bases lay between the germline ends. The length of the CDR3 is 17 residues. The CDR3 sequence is CASTPARGGVGGTEAFF. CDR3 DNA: TGTGCCAGCACCCCAGCTAGAGGAGGGGTTGGGGGTACTGAAGCTTTCTTT.

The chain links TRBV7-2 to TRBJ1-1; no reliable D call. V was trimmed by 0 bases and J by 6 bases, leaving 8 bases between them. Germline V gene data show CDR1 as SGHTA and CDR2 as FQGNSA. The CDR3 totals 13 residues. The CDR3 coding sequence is TGTGCCAGCAGCTTAGCATGGCTGCCTGAAGCTTTCTTT. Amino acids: CASSLAWLPEAFF.